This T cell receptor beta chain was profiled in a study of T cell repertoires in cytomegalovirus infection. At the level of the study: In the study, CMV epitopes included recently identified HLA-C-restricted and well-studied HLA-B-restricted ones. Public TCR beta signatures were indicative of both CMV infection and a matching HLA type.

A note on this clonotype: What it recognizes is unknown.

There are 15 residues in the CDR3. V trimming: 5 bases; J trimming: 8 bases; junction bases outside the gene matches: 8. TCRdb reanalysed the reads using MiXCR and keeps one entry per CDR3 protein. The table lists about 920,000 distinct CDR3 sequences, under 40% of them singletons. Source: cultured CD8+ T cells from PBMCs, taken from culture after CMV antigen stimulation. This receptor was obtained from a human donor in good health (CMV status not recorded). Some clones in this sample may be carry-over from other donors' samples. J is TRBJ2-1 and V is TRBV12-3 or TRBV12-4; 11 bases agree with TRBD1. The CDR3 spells CASSPAGQGGHEQFF. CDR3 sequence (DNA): TGTGCCAGCAGTCCGGCGGGACAGGGGGGCCATGAGCAGTTCTTC.